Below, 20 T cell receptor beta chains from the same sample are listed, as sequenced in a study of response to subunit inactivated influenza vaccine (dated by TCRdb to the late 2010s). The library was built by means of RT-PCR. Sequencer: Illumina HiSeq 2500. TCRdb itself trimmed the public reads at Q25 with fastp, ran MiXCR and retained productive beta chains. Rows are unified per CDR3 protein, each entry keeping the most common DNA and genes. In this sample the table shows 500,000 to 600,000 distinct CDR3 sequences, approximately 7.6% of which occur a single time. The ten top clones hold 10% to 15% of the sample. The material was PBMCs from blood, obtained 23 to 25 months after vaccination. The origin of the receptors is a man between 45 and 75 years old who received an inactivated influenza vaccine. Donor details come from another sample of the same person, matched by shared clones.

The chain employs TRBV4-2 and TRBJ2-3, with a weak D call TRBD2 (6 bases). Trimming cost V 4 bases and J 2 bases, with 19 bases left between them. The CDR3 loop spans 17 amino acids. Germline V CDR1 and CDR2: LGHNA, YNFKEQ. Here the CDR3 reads CASSLTSRAGSTDTQYF. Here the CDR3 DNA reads TGTGCCAGCAGCCTCACGTCCAGGGCGGGGTCCACAGATACGCAGTATTTT.

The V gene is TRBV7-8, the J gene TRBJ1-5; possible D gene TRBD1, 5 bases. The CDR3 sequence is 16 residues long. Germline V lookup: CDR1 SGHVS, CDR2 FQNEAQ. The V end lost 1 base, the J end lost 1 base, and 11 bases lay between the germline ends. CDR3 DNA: TGTGCCAGCAGCTTAGTTGGGACTCGGAGCAATCAGCCCCAGCATTTT. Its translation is CASSLVGTRSNQPQHF.

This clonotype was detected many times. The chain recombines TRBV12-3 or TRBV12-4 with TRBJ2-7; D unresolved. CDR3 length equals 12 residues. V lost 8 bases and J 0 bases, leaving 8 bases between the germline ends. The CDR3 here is CASASRSYEQYF. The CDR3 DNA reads TGTGCCAGCGCGTCCCGCTCCTACGAGCAGTACTTC.

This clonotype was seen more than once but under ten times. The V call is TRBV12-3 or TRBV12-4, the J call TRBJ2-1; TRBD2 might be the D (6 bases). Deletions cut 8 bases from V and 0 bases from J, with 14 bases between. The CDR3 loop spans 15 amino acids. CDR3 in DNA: TGTGCCAGCGCGGGGCCTGAGAGCTCCTACAATGAGCAGTTCTTC. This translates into CASAGPESSYNEQFF.

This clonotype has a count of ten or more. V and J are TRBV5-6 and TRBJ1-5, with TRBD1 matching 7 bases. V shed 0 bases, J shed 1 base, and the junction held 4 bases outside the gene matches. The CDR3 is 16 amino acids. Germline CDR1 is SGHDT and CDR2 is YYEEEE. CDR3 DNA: TGTGCCAGCAGCTTGGCGGGACAGACAAGCAATCAGCCCCAGCATTTT. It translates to CASSLAGQTSNQPQHF.

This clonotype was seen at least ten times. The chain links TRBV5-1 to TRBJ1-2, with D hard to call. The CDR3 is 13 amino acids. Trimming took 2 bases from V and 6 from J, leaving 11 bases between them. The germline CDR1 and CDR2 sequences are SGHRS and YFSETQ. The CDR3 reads CASSFIGQDGYTF. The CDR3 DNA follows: TGCGCCAGCAGCTTCATAGGGCAGGATGGCTACACCTTC.

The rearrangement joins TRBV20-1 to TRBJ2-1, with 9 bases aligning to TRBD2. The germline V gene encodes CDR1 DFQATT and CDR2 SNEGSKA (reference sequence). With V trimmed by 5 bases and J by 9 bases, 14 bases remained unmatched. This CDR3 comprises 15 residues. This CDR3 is CSALPPSGMGVEQFF. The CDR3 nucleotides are TGCAGTGCTTTGCCTCCTAGCGGGATGGGGGTTGAGCAGTTCTTC.

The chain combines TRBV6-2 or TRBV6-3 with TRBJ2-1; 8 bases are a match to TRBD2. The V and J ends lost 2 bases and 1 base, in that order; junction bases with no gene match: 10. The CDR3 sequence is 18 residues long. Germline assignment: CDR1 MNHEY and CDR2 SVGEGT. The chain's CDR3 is CASSYLAGGPGSYNEQFF. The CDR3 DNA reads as TGTGCCAGCAGTTACCTTGCGGGAGGCCCGGGGTCCTACAATGAGCAGTTCTTC.

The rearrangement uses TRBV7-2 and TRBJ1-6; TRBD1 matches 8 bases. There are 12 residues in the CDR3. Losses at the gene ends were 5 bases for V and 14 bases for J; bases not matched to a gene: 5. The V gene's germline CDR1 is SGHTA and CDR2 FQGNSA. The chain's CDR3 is CASSPRQGTLHF. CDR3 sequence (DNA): TGTGCCAGCAGCCCGCGACAGGGGACCCTCCACTTT. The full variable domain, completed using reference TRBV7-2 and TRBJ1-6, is GAGVSQSPSNKVTEKGKDVELRCDPISGHTALYWYRQSLGQGLEFLIYFQGNSAPDKSGLPSDRFSAERTGGSVSTLTIQRTQQEDSAVYLCASSPRQGTLHFGNGTRLTVT.

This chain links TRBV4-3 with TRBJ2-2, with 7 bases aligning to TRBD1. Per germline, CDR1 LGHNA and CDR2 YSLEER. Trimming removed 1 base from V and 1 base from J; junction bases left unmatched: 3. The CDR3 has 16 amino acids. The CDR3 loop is CASSQGNRGNTGELFF. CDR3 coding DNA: TGCGCCAGCAGCCAAGGCAACAGGGGGAACACCGGGGAGCTGTTTTTT.

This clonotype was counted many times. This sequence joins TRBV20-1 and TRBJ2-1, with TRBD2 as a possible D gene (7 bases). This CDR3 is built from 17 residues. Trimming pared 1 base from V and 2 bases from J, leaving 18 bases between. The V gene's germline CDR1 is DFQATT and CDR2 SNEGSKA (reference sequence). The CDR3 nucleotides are TGCAGTGCTAGAGTTGGGGGCAGGGACTACCCCTACAATGAGCAGTTCTTC. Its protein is CSARVGGRDYPYNEQFF.

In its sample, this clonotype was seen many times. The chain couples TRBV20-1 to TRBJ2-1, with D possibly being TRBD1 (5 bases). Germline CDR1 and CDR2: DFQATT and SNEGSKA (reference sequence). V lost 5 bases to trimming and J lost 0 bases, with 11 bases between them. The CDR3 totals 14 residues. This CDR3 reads CSASTGSSYNEQFF. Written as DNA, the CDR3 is TGCAGTGCTTCCACAGGAAGCTCCTACAATGAGCAGTTCTTC.

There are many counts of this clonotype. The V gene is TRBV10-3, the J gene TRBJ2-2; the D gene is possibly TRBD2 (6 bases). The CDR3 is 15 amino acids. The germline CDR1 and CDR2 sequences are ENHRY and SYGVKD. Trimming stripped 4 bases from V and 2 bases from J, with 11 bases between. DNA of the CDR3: TGTGCCATCAGTGGGGGGGACGGCAACACCGGGGAGCTGTTTTTT. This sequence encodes CAISGGDGNTGELFF.

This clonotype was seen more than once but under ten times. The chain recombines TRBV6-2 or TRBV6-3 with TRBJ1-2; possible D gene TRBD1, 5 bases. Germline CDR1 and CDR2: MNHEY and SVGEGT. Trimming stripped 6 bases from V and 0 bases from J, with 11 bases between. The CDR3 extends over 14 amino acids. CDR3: CASRRDGANYGYTF. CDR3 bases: TGTGCCAGCAGGCGGGACGGAGCTAACTATGGCTACACCTTC.

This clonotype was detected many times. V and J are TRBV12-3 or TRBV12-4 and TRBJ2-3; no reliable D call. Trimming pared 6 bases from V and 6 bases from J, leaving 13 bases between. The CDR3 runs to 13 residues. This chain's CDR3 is CASRNVGVDTQYF. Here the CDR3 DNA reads TGTGCCAGCAGGAACGTCGGCGTTGATACGCAGTATTTT.

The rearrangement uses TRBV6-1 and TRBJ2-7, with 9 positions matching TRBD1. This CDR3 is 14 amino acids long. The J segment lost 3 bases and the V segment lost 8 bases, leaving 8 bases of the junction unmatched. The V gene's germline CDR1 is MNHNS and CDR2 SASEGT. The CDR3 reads CASSGTGLIYEQYF. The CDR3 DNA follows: TGTGCCAGCTCCGGGACAGGGCTTATCTACGAGCAGTACTTC.

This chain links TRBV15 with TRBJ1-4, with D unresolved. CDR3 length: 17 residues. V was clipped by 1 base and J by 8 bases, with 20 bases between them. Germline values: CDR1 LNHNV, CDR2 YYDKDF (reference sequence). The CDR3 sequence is CATSRGTASSEVEKLFF. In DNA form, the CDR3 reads TGTGCCACCAGCAGAGGAACGGCCTCATCGGAGGTCGAAAAACTGTTTTTT. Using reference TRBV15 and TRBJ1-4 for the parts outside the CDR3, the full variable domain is DAMVIQNPRYQVTQFGKPVTLSCSQTLNHNVMYWYQQKSSQAPKLLFHYYDKDFNNEADTPDNFQSRRPNTSFCFLDIRSPGLGDTAMYLCATSRGTASSEVEKLFFGSGTQLSVL.

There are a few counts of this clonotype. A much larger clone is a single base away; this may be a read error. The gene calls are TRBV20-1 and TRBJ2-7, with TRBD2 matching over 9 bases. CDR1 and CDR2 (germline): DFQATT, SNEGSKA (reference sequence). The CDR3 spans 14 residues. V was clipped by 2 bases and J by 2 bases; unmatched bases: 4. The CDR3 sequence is CSARPGTSPYEQYF. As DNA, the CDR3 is TGCAGTGCTAGACCTGGGACTAGCCCCTACGAGCAGTACTTC.

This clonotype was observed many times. Here the CDR3 reads CASSLENLRRGEQFF. CDR3 DNA sequence: TGTGCCAGCAGCTTAGAAAACCTGCGCAGGGGAGAGCAGTTCTTC. The rearrangement joins TRBV11-2 to TRBJ2-1; tentative D call: TRBD1 (6 bases). The germline V gene has CDR1 SGHAT and CDR2 FQNNGV. The CDR3 covers 15 residues. V gave up 0 bases and J gave up 10 bases, with 16 bases separating them.

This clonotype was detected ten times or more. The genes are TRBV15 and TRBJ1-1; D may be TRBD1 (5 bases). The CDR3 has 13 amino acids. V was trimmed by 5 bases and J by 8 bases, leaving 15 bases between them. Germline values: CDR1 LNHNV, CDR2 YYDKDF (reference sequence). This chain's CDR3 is CATSHPGTTEAFF. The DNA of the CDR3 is TGTGCCACCAGCCACCCCGGGACGACAGAAGCTTTCTTT.